The 26 T cell receptor beta chains reported below all come from one sample, sequenced in a study of T cells in women clearing cervical HPV infection. Method: immunoSEQ multiplex PCR; TCRdb's copy keeps in-frame clones and lacks some. The data include about 30,000 clones; the top ten clones carry 1.4%. The source material was blood buffy coat. The receptor set was obtained from a woman between 18 and 70 years old with a cervical HPV16 infection that either progressed to CIN3+ or cleared (not recorded which).

Worth noting for this clone: The read is 3 residues too short to cover the CDR3 end, so that end is filled in from the germline J gene. J is TRBJ1-5 and V is TRBV5-1, with D perhaps matching TRBD1 (6 bases). Germline V lookup: CDR1 SGHRS, CDR2 YFSETQ. The CDR3 runs to 15 residues. V shed 0 bases and J shed 2 bases, with 9 bases lying between them. CDR3 loop: CASSLAGVGNQPQHF. CDR3 DNA, as far as it was read: TGCGCCAGCAGCTTGGCAGGGGTGGGCAATCAGCCC.

To note about this clone: The read terminates 3 residues before the CDR3 end, so the remaining end is supplied by the germline J gene. The chain links TRBV20-1 to TRBJ1-4, with 12 bases fitting TRBD1. The CDR3 spans 14 residues. CDR1 is DFQATT and CDR2 is SNEGSKA in the germline V gene (reference sequence). The V and J ends lost 5 bases and 8 bases, in that order; junction bases with no gene match: 6. The CDR3 loop reads CSAPWDRGLEKLFF. The sequenced CDR3 bases are TGCAGTGCTCCCTGGGACAGGGGGCTGGAAAAA.

A word on this clone: Sequencing ends 3 residues short of the CDR3 end; the germline J gene provides the rest. The V gene is TRBV20-1, the J gene TRBJ2-7; a weak D match, TRBD1 (5 bases). The CDR3 extends over 14 amino acids. Germline V gene lookup returns CDR1 DFQATT and CDR2 SNEGSKA (reference sequence). V gave up 5 bases and J gave up 6 bases, with 20 bases separating them. The DNA read from the CDR3 is TGCAGTGCTGCTTTTCAGGGTGCGTCTCGCGAG. Protein product: CSAAFQGASRE. The whole CDR3 reads CSAAFQGASREQYF.

In regard to this clone: From the germline J gene comes the end of the CDR3, since the read stops 3 residues before it. The gene calls are TRBV7-3 and TRBJ2-2; tentative D call: TRBD2 (5 bases). The germline CDR1 and CDR2 sequences are SGHTA and FQGTGA. CDR3 size: 15 residues. The sequenced CDR3 bases are TGTGCCAGCAGCTTAACTCTAGCCACTAATGAAAAG. It is translated as CASSLTLATNEK. The entire CDR3 is CASSLTLATNEKLFF.

As regards this clone: The read comes to an end 3 residues before the CDR3 does, leaving the germline J gene to fill in the end. The chain combines TRBV2 with TRBJ2-2; maybe TRBD2 (5 bases). Looked up from germline, CDR1 is SNHLY and CDR2 is FYNNEI. Between the trimmed V and J ends, which lost 6 bases and 0 bases, there was a span of 11 bases. The CDR3 runs to 15 residues. Here the CDR3 reads CASRLANSNTGELFF. The sequenced part of the CDR3 DNA is TGTGCCAGCAGGCTAGCCAACTCGAACACCGGGGAG.

About this clone itself: The DNA ends 3 residues before the CDR3 does, and the rest of the CDR3 is filled in from the germline J gene. The chain couples TRBV7-6 to TRBJ2-5; 11 bases are shared with TRBD2. Unmatched junction bases numbered 4, after V lost 1 base and J lost 6 bases. Germline CDR1 reads SGHVS; CDR2 reads FNYEAQ. This CDR3 has 15 amino acids. The sequenced CDR3 bases are TGTGCCAGCAGCTTAGAGGGACTAGCGGAGCAGACC. Translation: CASSLEGLAEQT. The entire CDR3 protein reads CASSLEGLAEQTQYF. Full variable domain (outside the CDR3, taken from reference TRBV7-6 and TRBJ2-5): GAGVSQSPRYKVTKRGQDVALRCDPISGHVSLYWYRQALGQGPEFLTYFNYEAQQDKSGLPNDRFSAERPEGSISTLTIQRTEQRDSAMYRCASSLEGLAEQTQYFGPGTRLLVL.

As regards this clone: The read stops 3 residues short of the end of the CDR3; the missing end is completed from the germline J gene. The chain combines TRBV19 with TRBJ1-2; tentative D call: TRBD1 (6 bases). The CDR3 length is 16 residues. CDR1 LNHDA and CDR2 SQIVND come from the germline V gene (reference sequence). V was cut by 1 base and J by 4 bases, with 16 bases left in between. The CDR3 spells CASSIVSTGPGYGYTF. CDR3 DNA (partial): TGTGCCAGTAGTATAGTGTCTACAGGGCCAGGCTATGGC.

Worth noting for this clone: The read ends 3 residues early relative to the CDR3; the germline J gene fills the gap. J is TRBJ2-3 and V is TRBV11-1; D gene uncertain. Germline loops: CDR1 SGHAT, CDR2 FQDESV (reference sequence). This CDR3 spans 14 amino acids. V was cut by 1 base and J by 4 bases, with 9 bases left in between. CDR3 region: CASSLVFSSDTQYF. The CDR3 DNA, read in part, is TGTGCCAGCAGCTTAGTTTTTAGTTCAGATACG.

As concerns this clone: The DNA ends 3 residues before the CDR3 does, and the rest of the CDR3 is filled in from the germline J gene. The rearrangement joins TRBV7-9 to TRBJ1-1; no reliable D call. Looked up from germline, CDR1 is SEHNR and CDR2 is FQNEAQ (reference sequence). V was clipped by 1 base and J by 0 bases, with 3 bases between them. The CDR3 runs 13 residues. The CDR3: CASSLDMNTEAFF. CDR3 DNA (partial): TGTGCCAGCAGCTTAGACATGAACACTGAA.

As concerns this clone: The read halts 3 residues ahead of the CDR3 end, with the missing end drawn from the germline J gene. The rearrangement joins TRBV20-1 to TRBJ1-2, with 7 positions matching TRBD1. This CDR3 contains 13 residues. Per the germline V gene, CDR1 is DFQATT and CDR2 is SNEGSKA (reference sequence). J lost 3 bases, V lost 5 bases, and 6 bases had no gene match. The CDR3 sequence is CSASNRGHYGYTF. The sequenced part of the CDR3 DNA is TGCAGTGCTTCGAACAGGGGACACTATGGC.

In the case of this clone: The read falls 3 residues short of the CDR3 end, and the missing part is taken from the germline J gene. This rearrangement joins TRBV5-1 to TRBJ2-5, with 7 nucleotides matching TRBD2. This CDR3 spans 14 amino acids. Per germline, CDR1 SGHRS and CDR2 YFSETQ. V lost 4 bases and J lost 5; bases outside the gene matches: 8. The DNA read from the CDR3 is TGCGCCAGCAGCCTGGAGCGGGGAGATGAGACC. The encoded protein is CASSLERGDET. The whole CDR3 region reads CASSLERGDETQYF.

Of note for this clone: Read data end 3 residues before the CDR3 end; the end is taken from the germline J gene. This chain links TRBV6-1 with TRBJ2-3; D perhaps matches TRBD2 (6 bases). Germline V CDR1 and CDR2: MNHNS, SASEGT. V was shortened by 3 bases and J by 3 bases, with 16 bases between the two germline ends. This CDR3 spans 16 amino acids. Incomplete CDR3 DNA: TGTGCCAGCAGTGATATGGGACTGCCGAGGACAGATACG. The encoded protein is CASSDMGLPRTDT. The full CDR3 sequence reads CASSDMGLPRTDTQYF.

As concerns this clone: The read ends 3 residues shy of where the CDR3 ends; the end is completed using the germline J gene. The genes are TRBV18 and TRBJ1-2; possible D gene TRBD1, 5 bases. The CDR3 sequence is 13 residues long. The germline gives CDR1 KGHSH, CDR2 LQKENI. The V end was cut by 5 bases, the J end by 1 base, with 8 bases between. The chain's CDR3 is CASSTDSNYGYTF. The part of the CDR3 DNA that was read is TGTGCCAGCTCAACAGACAGTAACTATGGC. Combining the CDR3 with reference TRBV18 and TRBJ1-2 gives the whole variable domain NAGVMQNPRHLVRRRGQEARLRCSPMKGHSHVYWYRQLPEEGLKFMVYLQKENIIDESGMPKERFSAEFPKEGPSILRIQQVVRGDSAAYFCASSTDSNYGYTFGSGTRLTVV.

Worth noting for this clone: With the read ending 3 residues before the CDR3 end, the germline J gene is used to fill in that end. This sequence joins TRBV7-6 and TRBJ2-2, with D perhaps matching TRBD1 (6 bases). V gave up 1 base and J gave up 0 bases, with 6 bases separating them. This CDR3 region has 15 residues. Germline loops: CDR1 SGHVS, CDR2 FNYEAQ. This CDR3 is CASSLGTANTGELFF. The covered CDR3 bases are TGTGCCAGCAGCTTAGGGACAGCGAACACCGGGGAG. Drawing the rest from reference TRBV7-6 and TRBJ2-2, the complete variable domain is GAGVSQSPRYKVTKRGQDVALRCDPISGHVSLYWYRQALGQGPEFLTYFNYEAQQDKSGLPNDRFSAERPEGSISTLTIQRTEQRDSAMYRCASSLGTANTGELFFGEGSRLTVL.

Concerning this clone itself: The read terminates 3 residues before the CDR3 end, so the remaining end is supplied by the germline J gene. The rearrangement links TRBV20-1 to TRBJ1-2; 11 nucleotides align to TRBD1. CDR1 DFQATT and CDR2 SNEGSKA come from the germline V gene (reference sequence). This CDR3 is 16 amino acids long. The J segment lost 6 bases and the V segment lost 6 bases, leaving 15 bases of the junction unmatched. Partial CDR3 DNA: TGCAGTGCAATTACGAGGACAGGGGGCGGATTGGATGGC. It encodes CSAITRTGGGLDG. The CDR3 as a whole reads CSAITRTGGGLDGYTF.

As for this clone: The read ends 3 residues shy of where the CDR3 ends; the end is completed using the germline J gene. V usage is TRBV30 and J usage is TRBJ2-1, with unresolved D. The CDR3 contains 15 residues. The ends were cut back, 2 bases at V and 0 bases at J, with 11 bases in the middle. Germline-derived CDR1 and CDR2 are GTSNPN and SVGIG (reference sequence). The CDR3 sequence is CAWSTQVSSYNEQFF. The CDR3 bases that were read are TGTGCCTGGAGTACCCAGGTGAGCTCCTACAATGAG.

Concerning this clone itself: Sequencing ends 3 residues short of the CDR3 end; the germline J gene provides the rest. V usage is TRBV7-2 and J usage is TRBJ2-3, with 11 bases matching TRBD2. Germline CDR1 and CDR2: SGHTA and FQGNSA. With V trimmed by 6 bases and J by 5 bases, 7 bases remained unmatched. The CDR3 is made up of 15 amino acids. This chain's CDR3 is CASSLLAGGVDTQYF. The sequenced part of the CDR3 DNA is TGTGCCAGCAGTCTTCTAGCGGGAGGAGTAGATACG.

Points on this clone: The read stops 3 residues short of the end of the CDR3; the missing end is completed from the germline J gene. The V call is TRBV6-2 or TRBV6-3, the J call TRBJ1-1; D possibly corresponds to TRBD1 (6 bases). The CDR3 runs 13 residues. Germline V lookup: CDR1 MNHEY, CDR2 SVGEGT. The CDR3 sequence is CASTYRAGGEAFF. The sequenced part of the CDR3 DNA is TGTGCCAGCACCTACAGGGCAGGTGGGGAA.

Note on this clone: The read terminates 3 residues before the CDR3 end, so the remaining end is supplied by the germline J gene. The chain uses TRBV7-3 and TRBJ1-1; D might be TRBD1 (6 bases). V was pared by 0 bases and J by 4 bases, with 18 bases between. The CDR3 contains 17 residues. The V gene's germline CDR1 is SGHTA and CDR2 FQGTGA. CDR3 loop: CASSLTGPGEWGTEAFF. The sequenced part of the CDR3 DNA is TGTGCCAGCAGCTTAACGGGGCCAGGGGAGTGGGGCACTGAA. Complete variable domain (other parts from reference TRBV7-3 and TRBJ1-1): GAGVSQTPSNKVTEKGKYVELRCDPISGHTALYWYRQSLGQGPEFLIYFQGTGAADDSGLPNDRFFAVRPEGSVSTLKIQRTERGDSAVYLCASSLTGPGEWGTEAFFGQGTRLTVV.

Points on this clone: The read terminates 3 residues ahead of where the CDR3 ends, so the germline J gene completes it. The chain recombines TRBV7-9 with TRBJ2-5, with unresolved D. Germline CDR1 SEHNR, CDR2 FQNEAQ (reference sequence). The germline V and J ends were trimmed by 1 base and 1 base, with 4 bases remaining between them. The CDR3 is 13 residues long. The CDR3 is CASSLGGQETQYF. The CDR3 bases that were read are TGTGCCAGCAGCTTAGGCGGCCAAGAGACC.

About this clone itself: The read ends 3 residues shy of where the CDR3 ends; the end is completed using the germline J gene. This chain uses TRBV6-2 or TRBV6-3 with TRBJ1-2, with 8 bases identical to TRBD1. From germline, CDR1 is MNHEY and CDR2 SVGEGT. This CDR3 is 14 amino acids long. J lost 7 bases, V lost 2 bases, and 6 bases had no gene match. CDR3 bases read: TGTGCCAGCAGTTACCAACTGGACAGGGCTGGC. Translating it yields CASSYQLDRAG. The complete CDR3 sequence is CASSYQLDRAGYTF.

Points on this clone: The CDR3 goes on 3 residues after the read ends, and that part is filled in from the germline J gene. This sequence joins TRBV18 and TRBJ2-4; 10 nucleotides line up with TRBD1. The germline CDR1 and CDR2 sequences are KGHSH and LQKENI. The CDR3 loop spans 13 amino acids. CDR3 amino acids: CASSPGTGDGQYF. The CDR3 bases that were read are TGTGCCAGCTCACCCGGGACAGGGGATGGT.

With regard to this clone: The read finishes 3 residues shy of the CDR3 end, and the germline J gene is used to complete it. V usage is TRBV5-1 and J usage is TRBJ2-7; D may be TRBD1 (5 bases). CDR1 and CDR2 from the germline V gene are SGHRS and YFSETQ. This CDR3 is 12 amino acids long. V lost 4 bases and J lost 6, with 11 bases in between. CDR3 DNA (partial): TGCGCCAGCAGCGGGGCAGTATCCGAG. It specifies CASSGAVSE. The full-length CDR3 reads as CASSGAVSEQYF.

Worth noting for this clone: The read is 3 residues too short to cover the CDR3 end, so that end is filled in from the germline J gene. V is TRBV6-2 or TRBV6-3 and J is TRBJ1-5; possible D gene TRBD1, 6 bases. The germline V and J ends were trimmed by 3 bases and 3 bases, with 12 bases remaining between them. Germline assignment: CDR1 MNHEY and CDR2 SVGEGT. The CDR3 length is 15 residues. CDR3 amino acids: CASSYGQMVNQPQHF. CDR3 DNA, as far as it was read: TGTGCCAGCAGTTATGGACAGATGGTCAATCAGCCC.

Concerning this clone: Relative to the germline gene, one junction end is altered; a read error may explain this. The CDR3 end falls 3 residues outside the read, so it is completed with the germline J gene. The identical CDR3 is also encoded by other nucleotide sequences in the sample. V is TRBV12-3 or TRBV12-4 and J is TRBJ1-3; the match to TRBD1 covers 7 bases. The CDR3 is 14 residues long. CDR3 protein: CASSPMGQRNTIYF. The sequenced part of the CDR3 DNA is TGTGCCAGCAGTCCAATGGGACAGAGAAACACT.

A word on this clone: From the germline J gene comes the end of the CDR3, since the read stops 3 residues before it. This chain joins TRBV7-9 and TRBJ1-2, with D tentatively TRBD1 (6 bases). Trimming pared 3 bases from V and 2 bases from J, leaving 13 bases between. The CDR3 runs to 15 residues. Germline V gene lookup returns CDR1 SEHNR and CDR2 FQNEAQ (reference sequence). The CDR3 sequence is CASSFVDRPNYGYTF. The CDR3 bases that were read are TGTGCCAGCAGCTTCGTGGACAGACCGAACTATGGC.